Included here is one T cell receptor beta chain sequence, with context. The antigen is unknown. Authors' data handling: Pooled conventional T cells gave approximately 1.2x10^5 patient and 130,000 to 150,000 donor TCRbeta sequences. Libraries were prepared by immunoSEQ multiplex PCR; TCRdb keeps only in-frame clonotypes and omits some of them. V, J and clone size are taken as reported in that table, and D and trimming were inferred from the DNA itself. The repertoire consists of 20,000 to 25,000 clones, with 95% to 97% occurring once and the leading ten covering 0.2% to 0.25%. These data originate in a study of B cell selection in AIRE deficiency. Study outcomes and limitations: Around 31% of healthy-shared Treg TCRbeta sequences appeared in patient Tconv cells. CDR3s were shorter in shared Treg sequences, reflecting few non-templated nucleotide insertions.

Looked up from germline, CDR1 is MNHNY and CDR2 is SVGAGI (reference sequence). V dropped 0 bases and J dropped 7 bases, with 10 bases sitting between them. This CDR3 spans 14 amino acids. Sorting defined conventional CD4 T cells as CD4+CD127+. The chain uses TRBV6-6 and TRBJ2-4; D is ambiguous. The receptor was derived from a human donor with AIRE deficiency. Sequenced input: conventional CD4+ T cells sorted from PBMCs. The CDR3 DNA reads TGTGCCAGCAGTTACTCGATAGGAGCTAACATTCAGTACTTC. Translated, it gives CASSYSIGANIQYF.